Listed below are T cell receptor beta chains from one sample, sequenced in a study of siplizumab effects on memory and regulatory T cells. Generated by immunoSEQ multiplex PCR, the TCRdb table keeps only in-frame clones and is missing some. The sample lists 50,000 or so clones, approximately 95% occurring once. The sequenced material came from CD8+ T cells sorted from blood. Receptors were obtained from a human donor in good health. CDR3s include the opening cysteine and the closing phenylalanine or tryptophan. The D gene is left open where the match is weak. Expanded clones get a size class; other rows say once, few or many, or leave the size out.

CDR3	DNA	J	V	size	D
CASSPGQGPTDTQYF	TGTGCCAGCAGCCCGGGACAGGGACCCACAGATACGCAGTATTTT	TRBJ2-3	TRBV6-4	NA	TRBD1
CAWSPSGLTYEQYF	TGTGCCTGGAGCCCCTCGGGACTCACCTACGAGCAGTACTTC	TRBJ2-7	TRBV30	NA	NA
CASSAQETQYF	TGTGCCAGCAGTGCACAAGAGACCCAGTACTTC	TRBJ2-5	TRBV6-5	NA	NA
CNVLKTSGRAHEQFF	TGCAACGTTCTCAAGACTAGCGGGAGGGCCCATGAGCAGTTCTTC	TRBJ2-1	TRBV29-1	NA	TRBD2
CATSRPSWVRDEQFF	TGTGCCACCAGCAGACCCTCATGGGTAAGGGATGAGCAGTTCTTC	TRBJ2-1	TRBV15	NA	NA
CASWGQGYEQYF	TGTGCCAGTTGGGGACAGGGCTACGAGCAGTACTTC	TRBJ2-7	TRBV6-5	once	TRBD1
CASSWGNTEAFF	TGTGCCAGCAGCTGGGGGAACACTGAAGCTTTCTTT	TRBJ1-1	TRBV7-9	NA	NA
CASSFVNAQETQYF	TGTGCCAGCAGCTTTGTAAATGCTCAAGAGACCCAGTACTTC	TRBJ2-5	TRBV6-5	NA	NA
CASSYLEGSYNEQFF	TGTGCCAGCAGCTACCTAGAGGGCTCCTACAATGAGCAGTTCTTC	TRBJ2-1	TRBV7-9	NA	NA
CASSSGLEETQYF	TGTGCCAGCAGCTCGGGACTAGAAGAGACCCAGTACTTC	TRBJ2-5	TRBV7-6	NA	TRBD2
CSVERPNYNEQFF	TGCAGCGTTGAAAGACCCAACTACAATGAGCAGTTCTTC	TRBJ2-1	TRBV29-1	NA	NA
CASSLGTTGGAYEQYF	TGTGCCAGCAGCTTAGGGACGACAGGAGGGGCCTACGAGCAGTACTTC	TRBJ2-7	TRBV7-6	NA	NA
CASSLEVDYNEQFF	TGTGCCAGCAGCTTAGAGGTAGACTACAATGAGCAGTTCTTC	TRBJ2-1	TRBV7-6	NA	NA
CASSDGRLSSYEQYF	TGTGCCAGCAGTGATGGGAGGCTGAGCTCCTACGAGCAGTACTTC	TRBJ2-7	TRBV2	NA	NA
CASSYAQDPEAFF	TGTGCCAGCAGTTACGCGCAGGATCCTGAAGCTTTCTTT	TRBJ1-1	TRBV6-6	NA	NA
CASSPSGDHGGQLFF	TGTGCCAGCAGCCCATCAGGGGACCACGGTGGTCAACTGTTTTTT	TRBJ1-4	TRBV7-9	NA	NA
CASSLGLAGNEQFF	TGTGCCAGCAGTTTAGGACTAGCGGGAAATGAGCAGTTCTTC	TRBJ2-1	TRBV27	NA	TRBD2
CAIGTSGSETQYF	TGTGCCATAGGGACTAGCGGGAGTGAGACCCAGTACTTC	TRBJ2-5	TRBV25-1	NA	TRBD2
CAISESKQGAGELFF	TGTGCCATCAGTGAGTCAAAACAGGGGGCCGGGGAGCTGTTTTTT	TRBJ2-2	TRBV10-3	NA	TRBD1
CASVGGVTSGNTIYF	TGTGCTAGTGTCGGCGGTGTTACCTCTGGAAACACCATATATTTT	TRBJ1-3	TRBV12-5	NA	NA
CASAWGAGHSYEQYF	TGTGCCAGCGCTTGGGGGGCGGGGCACTCCTACGAGCAGTACTTC	TRBJ2-7	TRBV7-2	NA	NA
CASTQREGVYGYTF	TGTGCCAGCACCCAGAGGGAAGGGGTCTATGGCTACACCTTC	TRBJ1-2	TRBV27	NA	NA
CASSRDGTSGRLSTDTQYF	TGTGCCAGCAGCCGAGACGGGACTAGCGGGAGGCTTAGCACAGATACGCAGTATTTT	TRBJ2-3	TRBV7-6	NA	TRBD2
CASSLFDGGGYNEQFF	TGTGCCAGCAGCTTATTTGACGGAGGAGGATACAATGAGCAGTTCTTC	TRBJ2-1	TRBV7-6	NA	NA
CASSVGAGTGYTGELFF	TGTGCCAGCAGTGTAGGGGCCGGGACAGGGTACACCGGGGAGCTGTTTTTT	TRBJ2-2	TRBV2	NA	TRBD1
CASSPPFSQRESNEQFF	TGTGCCAGCTCACCACCGTTTAGCCAGCGGGAGAGCAATGAGCAGTTCTTC	TRBJ2-1	TRBV18	NA	TRBD2
CASSDREQETQYF	TGCGCCAGCAGCGATCGGGAACAAGAGACCCAGTACTTC	TRBJ2-5	TRBV10-1	NA	NA
CASSLAQGGETQYF	TGTGCCAGCAGTTTAGCTCAGGGAGGAGAGACCCAGTACTTC	TRBJ2-5	TRBV27	NA	NA
CASSLEGNPGYEQYF	TGCGCCAGCAGCTTGGAGGGAAACCCTGGCTACGAGCAGTACTTC	TRBJ2-7	TRBV5-1	NA	NA
CASSISISPGELFF	TGTGCCAGTAGTATCTCGATTTCTCCCGGGGAGCTGTTTTTT	TRBJ2-2	TRBV19	NA	NA
CATRTSGTGELFF	TGTGCCACCCGGACTAGCGGAACCGGGGAGCTGTTTTTT	TRBJ2-2	TRBV6-5	NA	TRBD2
CASSLRENTGELFF	TGTGCCAGCAGTTTACGCGAGAACACCGGGGAGCTGTTTTTT	TRBJ2-2	TRBV27	NA	NA
CASSHRGDNEQFF	TGTGCCAGCAGTCATCGGGGGGACAATGAGCAGTTCTTC	TRBJ2-1	TRBV27	NA	TRBD2
CASSLPPPINEQFF	TGTGCCAGCAGTTTACCCCCACCAATTAATGAGCAGTTCTTC	TRBJ2-1	TRBV28	once	NA
CASSPGGNEQYF	TGTGCCAGCAGCCCAGGGGGCAACGAGCAGTACTTC	TRBJ2-7	TRBV14	NA	TRBD1
CASSLPDRGYEQYF	TGTGCCAGCAGTTTGCCGGACAGGGGCTACGAGCAGTACTTC	TRBJ2-7	TRBV5-4	NA	TRBD1
CASSQGWGQGEAFF	TGTGCCAGCAGCCAAGGTTGGGGACAGGGGGAAGCTTTCTTT	TRBJ1-1	TRBV14	once	TRBD1
CASSYAAGYEQYF	TGTGCCAGCAGTTACGCGGCTGGCTACGAGCAGTACTTC	TRBJ2-7	TRBV6-5	NA	NA
CASSLGAQYF	TGCGCCAGCAGCTTGGGAGCCCAGTACTTC	TRBJ2-5	TRBV5-1	NA	NA
CASSHTGIGGELFF	TGTGCCAGCAGCCATACAGGGATCGGCGGGGAGCTGTTTTTT	TRBJ2-2	TRBV7-3	NA	NA
CSFGTKNTGELFF	TGCAGCTTCGGGACTAAGAACACCGGGGAGCTGTTTTTT	TRBJ2-2	TRBV29-1	NA	TRBD2
CASQGGGEGEQYF	TGTGCCAGCCAAGGAGGGGGAGAGGGAGAGCAGTACTTC	TRBJ2-7	TRBV9	NA	NA
CASRAGQGFGYTF	TGTGCCAGCCGGGCCGGACAGGGGTTTGGCTACACCTTC	TRBJ1-2	TRBV2	NA	TRBD1
CSVGVPGLF	TGCAGCGTTGGTGTCCCGGGGCTCTTC	TRBJ2-1	TRBV29-1	once	NA
CASSFDTNQETQYF	TGTGCCAGCAGCTTCGACACCAACCAAGAGACCCAGTACTTC	TRBJ2-5	TRBV7-6	NA	NA
CAWSVDGNIQYF	TGTGCCTGGAGTGTAGATGGAAACATTCAGTACTTC	TRBJ2-4	TRBV30	NA	NA
CASSHTGQGPNYGYTF	TGTGCCAGCAGCCACACAGGACAGGGGCCTAACTATGGCTACACCTTC	TRBJ1-2	TRBV7-9	NA	TRBD1
CASSEFGTANTEAFF	TGTGCCAGCAGTGAATTTGGGACAGCGAACACTGAAGCTTTCTTT	TRBJ1-1	TRBV25-1	NA	TRBD1
CASSPEAGSSYEQYF	TGTGCCAGCAGCCCCGAAGCGGGAAGTTCCTACGAGCAGTACTTC	TRBJ2-7	TRBV28	few	TRBD2
CASSAEGLYNEQFF	TGTGCCAGCAGCGCGGAGGGCCTATACAATGAGCAGTTCTTC	TRBJ2-1	TRBV5-6	NA	NA
CASSLGGQALGGYTF	TGTGCCAGCAGCTTAGGAGGACAGGCCCTGGGAGGCTACACCTTC	TRBJ1-2	TRBV13	NA	TRBD1
CASSTGAYNSPLHF	TGTGCCAGCAGCACCGGGGCTTACAATTCACCCCTCCACTTT	TRBJ1-6	TRBV21-1	NA	NA
CASGPPRVNQPQHF	TGTGCCAGCGGCCCCCCCCGGGTCAATCAGCCCCAGCATTTT	TRBJ1-5	TRBV6-1	NA	NA
CASSFSGTSSYEQYF	TGTGCCAGCAGTTTTTCCGGGACATCCTCCTACGAGCAGTACTTC	TRBJ2-7	TRBV27	NA	NA
CASSAGTGILGYTF	TGTGCCAGCAGCGCCGGGACTGGGATTCTTGGCTACACCTTC	TRBJ1-2	TRBV5-4	NA	NA
CASSSGAYEQYF	TGTGCCAGCAGCTCTGGGGCGTACGAGCAGTACTTC	TRBJ2-7	TRBV7-9	NA	NA
CASRDGTSGMVQYF	TGTGCCAGCAGGGACGGGACTAGCGGGATGGTTCAGTACTTC	TRBJ2-4	TRBV2	NA	TRBD2